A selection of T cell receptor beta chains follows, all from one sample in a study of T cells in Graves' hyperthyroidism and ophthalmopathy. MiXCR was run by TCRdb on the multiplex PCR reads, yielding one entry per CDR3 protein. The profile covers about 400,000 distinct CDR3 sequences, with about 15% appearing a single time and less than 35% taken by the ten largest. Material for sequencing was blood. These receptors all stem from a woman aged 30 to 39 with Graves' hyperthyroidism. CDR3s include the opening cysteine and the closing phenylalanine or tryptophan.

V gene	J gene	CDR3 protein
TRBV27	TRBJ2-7	CASSPPGGRGESYEQYF
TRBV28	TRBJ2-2	CASSLVLRREVNTGELFF
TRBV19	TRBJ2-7	CASSMVSYEQYF
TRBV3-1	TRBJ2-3	CASSPRLRADTQYF
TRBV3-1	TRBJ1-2	CASSQGTGDFYGYTF
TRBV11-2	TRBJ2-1	CASSLPQKLDSYNEQFF
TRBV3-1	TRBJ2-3	CASSQGPSGIHTDTQYF
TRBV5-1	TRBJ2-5	CASSAQETQYF
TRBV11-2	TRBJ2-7	CASSPGTSGNYEQYF
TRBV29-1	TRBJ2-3	CSVDRAFTDTQYF
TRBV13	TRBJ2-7	CASSSRRTSGRPLEQYF
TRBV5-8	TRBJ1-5	CASSPGTRHNQPQHF
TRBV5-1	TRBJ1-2	CASSLAIGGQGYTF
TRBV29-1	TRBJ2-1	CSVEDYNEQFF
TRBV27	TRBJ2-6	CASSPGANVLTF
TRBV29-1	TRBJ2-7	CSVLRRGPSYSYEQYF
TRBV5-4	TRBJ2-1	CASSQDSSSYNEQFF
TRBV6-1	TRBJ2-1	CASSYTGTSGSSQFF
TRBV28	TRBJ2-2	CASQGGDTGELFF
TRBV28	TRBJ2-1	CASSLSSGRGNEQFF
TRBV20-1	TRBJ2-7	CSASNLASREEQYF
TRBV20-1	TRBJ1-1	CSAPGGMNTEAFF
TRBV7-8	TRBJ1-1	CASQQGRDTEAFF
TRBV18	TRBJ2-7	CASSYQLADYEQYF
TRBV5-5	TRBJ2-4	CASSLPTENIQYF
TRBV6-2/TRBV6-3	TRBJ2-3	CASSYPPAGGPDTQYF
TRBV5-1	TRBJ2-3	CASTRTSGRVIDTQYF
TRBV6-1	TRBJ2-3	CASSGMTSGRTDTQYF
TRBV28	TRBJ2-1	CASSPPRETQFF
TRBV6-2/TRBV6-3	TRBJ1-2	CASKPDIEGGYTF
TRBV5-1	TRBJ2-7	CASPWGRESYEQYF
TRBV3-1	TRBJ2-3	CASSPTGADTQYF
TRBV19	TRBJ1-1	CASTPPGLMNTEAFF
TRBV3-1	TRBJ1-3	CASSQVGTGVSLSGNTIYF
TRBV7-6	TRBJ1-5	CASSRTGGEGQPQHF
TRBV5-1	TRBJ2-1	CASSGLMGGGYNEQFF
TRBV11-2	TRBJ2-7	CASSFSGSYEQYF
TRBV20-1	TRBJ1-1	CSARSPGHLNTEAFF
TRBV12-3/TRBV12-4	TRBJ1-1	CASSLSGGREAFF
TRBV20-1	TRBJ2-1	CSAQLPGGYNEQFF
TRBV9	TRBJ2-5	CASSVAEGLRQETQYF
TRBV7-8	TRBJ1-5	CASSPGTGGFVTQHF
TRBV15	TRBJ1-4	CATSRETGRTNEKLFF
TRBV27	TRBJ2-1	CASSPVGGFPYNEQFF
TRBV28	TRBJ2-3	CASNPRGGTDTQYF
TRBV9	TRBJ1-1	CASSTGTLTEAFF
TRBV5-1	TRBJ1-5	CASSSVPQQGQPQHF
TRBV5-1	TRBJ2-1	CASSLEGPPSSYNEQFF
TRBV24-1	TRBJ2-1	CATSDPPLSSYNEQFF
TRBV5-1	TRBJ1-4	CASSGQQGAINEKLFF
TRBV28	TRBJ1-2	CASSLGGDRGYSYTF
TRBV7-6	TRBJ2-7	CASSLAWAGGIGSYEQYF
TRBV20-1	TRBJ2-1	CSANAASGTTYNEQFF